This TCR beta chain was obtained from a study of vaccination and CD4 T cells after COVID-19 (dated by TCRdb to about 2022). General notes on the study: Convalescent patients had a positive SARS-CoV-2 result on nasal swab PCR, and of these patients, several had mild disease and one had severe disease. Post-COVID blood samples from convalescent patients were collected a median of 101 days after diagnosis, with a range of roughly 35 to 161 days. Post-vaccine blood samples were taken a median of roughly 72 days after the second vaccine dose, with a range of roughly 14 to 241 days. As controls, cultures received a CEFX viral epitope pool (the positive control), an HIV-1 Nef peptide pool (the negative control), or no peptide at all. Each participant got two doses of either the Pfizer-BioNTech BNT162b2 vaccine (n=8) or the Moderna mRNA-1273 vaccine (n=2). The cultures were stimulated with overlapping spike peptide pools from SARS-CoV-2 and from the common cold coronaviruses HCoV-NL63, HCoV-OC43 and HCoV-229E. The convalescent cohort included six males and four females, with two Hispanic individuals, seven Caucasians, two Asians and one multiracial person. The spike-specific CD4+ TCR repertoire was compared before and after mRNA vaccination in approximately ten COVID-19 convalescent patients and a few infection-naive healthy vaccine recipients. What the research found in general, with its limitations: Among the post-vaccine SARS-CoV-2-reactive clones in convalescent patients, a median approximately 90% showed up only after vaccination, which suggests vaccine-specific priming. The median number of SARS-CoV-2-reactive clonotypes rose from around 20 after infection to approximately 41 after vaccination, but the change was not significant. Nearly all vaccine-specific clones in convalescent patients (304 of 307) were mono-reactive for SARS-CoV-2 spike rather than cross-reactive with common cold coronaviruses. The number of convalescent patients in the study was relatively small, and the study did not examine early timepoints following natural infection.

The library was generated by PCR. TCR sequencing of DNA from cultured CD4+ T cells used the Oncomine TCR Beta short-read assay at the Johns Hopkins FTIC core. Genomic DNA was extracted from the cultured CD4+ T cells with the QIAamp micro DNA kit. Oncomine TCR Beta libraries made from cultured CD4+ T cells were pooled using unique dual indexes and sequenced on an Illumina iSeq 100. Turning to the authors' computational methods: Non-productive sequences were filtered out, and CDR3s that did not start with C, did not end with F or W, or were shorter than 7 amino acids were discarded. The MANAFEST web application was used to identify antigen-specific clonotypes by comparing peptide-stimulated wells against reference wells and other culture wells. For a clone to be called positive, the clone needed an FDR below 0.05, an odds ratio above 5, and a productive frequency above 0.1% in at least two of three replicate wells. Clonotypes that were significantly expanded in both SARS-CoV-2 spike wells and at least one common cold coronavirus spike condition were defined as cross-reactive. Using R version 3.6.1, CDR3 homology was evaluated through Levenshtein distances (stringdist) along with unrooted phylogenetic trees (ape). TCRdb reran the public reads through fastp at Q25 and MiXCR, keeping productive beta chains. Every distinct CDR3 protein forms one entry, paired with its most common genes and DNA. TCRdb, not the original authors, processed these V and J calls. This sample lists 8,000 to 9,500 distinct CDR3 sequences; under 65% were detected once. Clones ranked in the top ten supply 15% to 19% of the sample.

V is clipped by 5 bases and J by 6 bases, and the sequence between their germline boundaries is 13 bases long. The germline V gene specifies SGHTA as CDR1 and FQGTGA as CDR2. The CDR3, from cysteine to phenylalanine, totals 13 residues. Only the CDR3 part of the read is kept: 39 bases, read in frame from the first base. The intended sense of this specimen's treatment or condition label: approximately 11-day PBMC culture with coronavirus spike peptide pools or control peptides (ViraFEST assay). The ViraFEST assay, used in the study, expanded antigen-specific T cells with peptide pools and then identified the expanded clonotypes through TCR sequencing. The convalescent patients' positive SARS-CoV-2 PCR tests were from March to December 2020, which was before the Alpha, Beta and Delta variants emerged in the United States. PBMCs were cultured at roughly 2 million per well in IMDM supplemented with 5% human AB serum and around 10 IU/ml IL-2, with around 10 ug/ml peptide pools added. Half of the culture medium was replaced with fresh IL-2-containing medium on days 3 and 7. CD4+ T cells were isolated after roughly nine days of culture through negative selection using the EasySep CD4+ T cell isolation kit. Ficoll-Paque Plus gradient centrifugation was used to isolate PBMCs from whole blood, and the isolated PBMCs were then either used fresh or cryopreserved at -140C. Each culture condition was generally run in triplicate wells.

This clonotype was seen a few times. The target of this receptor is not known. Qualities for individual bases were not recorded, and no much larger clone is one base off. The chain is made from TRBV7-3 and TRBJ1-1, with a tentative D gene TRBD1 over 6 matching bases. This clonotype was obtained from a human donor with COVID-19. Source: cultured CD4+ T cells from blood, taken after SARS-CoV-2 vaccination. The sequenced DNA: TGTGCCAGCAGCCCGACTCCAGGGGCTGAAGCTTTCTTT. Its protein reads: CASSPTPGAEAFF.